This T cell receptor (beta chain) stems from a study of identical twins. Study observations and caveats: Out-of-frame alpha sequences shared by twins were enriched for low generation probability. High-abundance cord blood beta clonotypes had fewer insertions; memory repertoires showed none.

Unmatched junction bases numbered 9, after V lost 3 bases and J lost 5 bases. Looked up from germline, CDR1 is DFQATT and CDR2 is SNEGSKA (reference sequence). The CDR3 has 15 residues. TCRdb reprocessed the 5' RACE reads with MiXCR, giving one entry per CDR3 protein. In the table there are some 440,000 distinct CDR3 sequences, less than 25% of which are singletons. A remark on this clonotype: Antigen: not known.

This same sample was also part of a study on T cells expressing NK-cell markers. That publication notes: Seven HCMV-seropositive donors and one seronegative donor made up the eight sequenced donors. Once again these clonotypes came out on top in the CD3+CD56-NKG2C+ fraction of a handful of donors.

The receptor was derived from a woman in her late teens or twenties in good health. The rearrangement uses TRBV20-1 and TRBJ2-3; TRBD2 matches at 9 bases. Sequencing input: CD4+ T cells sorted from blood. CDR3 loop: CSASPRGRAGDTQYF. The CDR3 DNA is TGCAGTGCTAGTCCTCGCGGGAGGGCGGGAGATACGCAGTATTTT.